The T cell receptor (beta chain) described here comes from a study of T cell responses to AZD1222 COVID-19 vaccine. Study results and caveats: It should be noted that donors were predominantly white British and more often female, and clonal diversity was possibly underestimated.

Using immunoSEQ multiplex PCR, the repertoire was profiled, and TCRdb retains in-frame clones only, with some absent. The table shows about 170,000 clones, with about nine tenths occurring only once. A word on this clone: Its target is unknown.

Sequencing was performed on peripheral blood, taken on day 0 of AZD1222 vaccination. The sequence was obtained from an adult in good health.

This chain's CDR3 is CASSAWTETNYGYTF. As DNA, the CDR3 is TGTGCCAGCAGCGCCTGGACAGAAACTAACTATGGCTACACCTTC. J is TRBJ1-2 and V is TRBV9, with D tentatively TRBD1 (6 bases). Germline assignment: CDR1 SGDLS and CDR2 YYNGEE. V was trimmed by 3 bases and J by 0 bases, leaving 12 bases between them. The CDR3 is 15 amino acids.